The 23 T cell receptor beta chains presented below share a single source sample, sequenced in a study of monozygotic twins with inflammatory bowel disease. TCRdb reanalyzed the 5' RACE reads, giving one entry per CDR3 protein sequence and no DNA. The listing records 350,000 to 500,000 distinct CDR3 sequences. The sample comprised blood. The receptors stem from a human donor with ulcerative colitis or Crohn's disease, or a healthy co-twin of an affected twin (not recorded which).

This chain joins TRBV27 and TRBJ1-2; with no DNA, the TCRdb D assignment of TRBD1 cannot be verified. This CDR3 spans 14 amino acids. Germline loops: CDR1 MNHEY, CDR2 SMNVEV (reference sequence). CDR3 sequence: CASSFRGGEGGYTF.

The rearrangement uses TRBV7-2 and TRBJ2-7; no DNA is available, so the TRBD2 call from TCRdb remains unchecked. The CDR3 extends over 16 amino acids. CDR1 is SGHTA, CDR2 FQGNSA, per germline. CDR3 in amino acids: CASSLDRASGDYEQYF.

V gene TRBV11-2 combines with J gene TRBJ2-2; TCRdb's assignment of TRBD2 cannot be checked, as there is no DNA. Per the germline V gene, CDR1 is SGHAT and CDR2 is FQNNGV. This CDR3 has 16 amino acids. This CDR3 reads CASSARLAGGVGELFF.

The chain's CDR3 is CATYLTGSYEQYF. V and J are TRBV28 and TRBJ2-7; TCRdb's D gene call, TRBD1, goes unchecked for lack of DNA. Germline lookup yields CDR1 MDHEN and CDR2 SYDVKM. This CDR3 region has 13 residues.

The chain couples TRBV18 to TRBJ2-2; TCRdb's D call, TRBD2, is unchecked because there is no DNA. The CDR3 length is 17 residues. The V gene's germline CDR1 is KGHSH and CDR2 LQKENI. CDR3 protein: CASSPLGGMTNTGELFF.

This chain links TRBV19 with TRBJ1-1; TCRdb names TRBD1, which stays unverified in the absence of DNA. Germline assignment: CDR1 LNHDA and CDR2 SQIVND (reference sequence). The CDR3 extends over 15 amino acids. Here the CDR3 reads CASSILGRMNTEAFF. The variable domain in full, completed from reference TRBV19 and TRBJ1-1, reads DGGITQSPKYLFRKEGQNVTLSCEQNLNHDAMYWYRQDPGQGLRLIYYSQIVNDFQKGDIAEGYSVSREKKESFPLTVTSAQKNPTAFYLCASSILGRMNTEAFFGQGTRLTVV.

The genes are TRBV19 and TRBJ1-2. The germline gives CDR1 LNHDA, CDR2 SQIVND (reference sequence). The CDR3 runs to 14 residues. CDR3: CASISPDRPSGYTF.

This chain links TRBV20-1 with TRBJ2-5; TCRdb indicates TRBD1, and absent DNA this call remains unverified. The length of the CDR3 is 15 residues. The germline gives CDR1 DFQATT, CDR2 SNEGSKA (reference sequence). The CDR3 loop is CSAITGTGYQETQYF.

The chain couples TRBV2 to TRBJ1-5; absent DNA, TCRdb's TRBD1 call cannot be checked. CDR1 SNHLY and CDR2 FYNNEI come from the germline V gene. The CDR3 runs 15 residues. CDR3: CASSTGGWSNQPQHF.

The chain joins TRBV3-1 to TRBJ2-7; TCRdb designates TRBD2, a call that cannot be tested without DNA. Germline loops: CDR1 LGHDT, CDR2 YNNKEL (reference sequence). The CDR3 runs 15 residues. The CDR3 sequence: CASSQVWTSGGEQYF.

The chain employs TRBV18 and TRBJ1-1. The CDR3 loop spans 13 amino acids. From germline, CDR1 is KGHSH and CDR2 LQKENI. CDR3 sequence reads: CASSPPSFTEAFF.

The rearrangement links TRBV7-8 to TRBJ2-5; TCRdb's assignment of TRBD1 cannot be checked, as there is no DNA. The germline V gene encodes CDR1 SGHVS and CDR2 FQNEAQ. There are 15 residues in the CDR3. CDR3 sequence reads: CASSLANQGKETQYF.

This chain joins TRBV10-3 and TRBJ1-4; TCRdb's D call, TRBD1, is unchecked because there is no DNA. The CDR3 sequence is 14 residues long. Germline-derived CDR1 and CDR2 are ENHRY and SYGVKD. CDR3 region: CAIRPGTGHEKLFF.

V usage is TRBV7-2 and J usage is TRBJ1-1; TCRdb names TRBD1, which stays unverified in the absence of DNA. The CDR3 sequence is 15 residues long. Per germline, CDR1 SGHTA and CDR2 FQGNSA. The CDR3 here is CASSLESGVNTEAFF.

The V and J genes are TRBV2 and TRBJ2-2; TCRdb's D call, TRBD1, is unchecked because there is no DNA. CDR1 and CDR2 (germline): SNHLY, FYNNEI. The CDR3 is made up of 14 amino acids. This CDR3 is CARGAPQDTGELFF.

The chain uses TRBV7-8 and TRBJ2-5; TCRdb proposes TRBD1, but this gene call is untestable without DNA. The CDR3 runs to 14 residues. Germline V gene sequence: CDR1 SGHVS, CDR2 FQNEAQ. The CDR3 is CASSLGGVAETQYF.

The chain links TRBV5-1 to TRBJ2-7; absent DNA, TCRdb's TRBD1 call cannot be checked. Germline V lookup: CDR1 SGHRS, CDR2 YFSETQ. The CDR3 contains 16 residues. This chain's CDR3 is CASSSTGTRVDYEQYF.

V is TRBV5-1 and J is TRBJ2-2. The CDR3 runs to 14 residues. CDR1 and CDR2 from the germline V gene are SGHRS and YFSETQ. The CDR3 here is CASSLTPNTGELFF.

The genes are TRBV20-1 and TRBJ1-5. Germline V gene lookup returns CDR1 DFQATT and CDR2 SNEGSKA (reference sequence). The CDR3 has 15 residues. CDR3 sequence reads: CSARASNSETQPQHF.

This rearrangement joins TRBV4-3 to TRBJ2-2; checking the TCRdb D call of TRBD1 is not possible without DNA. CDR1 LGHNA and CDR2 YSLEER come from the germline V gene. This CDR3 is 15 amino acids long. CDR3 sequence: CASSQDGAPFGELFF.

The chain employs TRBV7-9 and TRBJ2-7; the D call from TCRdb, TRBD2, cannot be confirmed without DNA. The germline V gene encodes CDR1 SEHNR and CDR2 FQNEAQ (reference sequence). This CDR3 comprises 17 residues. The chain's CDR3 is CASTIGGGRALTYEQYF.

The CDR3 is CASRAGTGAYEQYF. This rearrangement joins TRBV7-8 to TRBJ2-7; TCRdb returns TRBD1, unconfirmable since there is no DNA. The CDR3 runs to 14 residues. Germline V lookup: CDR1 SGHVS, CDR2 FQNEAQ.

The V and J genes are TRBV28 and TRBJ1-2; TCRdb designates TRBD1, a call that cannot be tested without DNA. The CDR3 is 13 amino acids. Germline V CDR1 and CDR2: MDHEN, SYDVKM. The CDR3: CASSPPIERGYTF.